This passage covers 20 T cell receptor beta chains from one sample sequenced in a study of blood T cell repertoires in COVID-19. The method was immunoSEQ multiplex PCR; TCRdb's version includes in-frame clones alone and lacks a portion of them. The data show some 250,000 clones, with around 85% seen just once and about 3.1% held by the top ten. The sample was peripheral blood. Receptor source: a woman aged 30 to 39 who had recovered from COVID-19.

The V gene is TRBV14, the J gene TRBJ2-3; D is possibly TRBD2 (7 bases). Germline CDR1 reads SGHDN; CDR2 reads FVKESK. CDR3 size: 15 residues. V lost 5 bases and J 3 bases, leaving 15 bases between the germline ends. The CDR3 bases are TGTGCCAGCAGCGGACGGGGGGCGGGTACAGATACGCAGTATTTT. It yields the protein CASSGRGAGTDTQYF.

The V call is TRBV6-8, the J call TRBJ2-7; 7 bases are shared with TRBD1. The CDR3 runs 17 residues. Germline trimming cut 6 bases from V and 0 bases from J; bases unmatched to any gene: 14. From germline, CDR1 is MNHGY and CDR2 SAAAGT. The CDR3 nucleotides read TGTGCCAGCAGACCCGAATCCGGGACAGATAGCTCCTACGAGCAGTACTTC. Residues: CASRPESGTDSSYEQYF.

The V call is TRBV3-1 (or the pseudogene TRBV3-2), the J call TRBJ2-7, with D hard to call. CDR3 size: 13 residues. CDR1 and CDR2 from the germline V gene are LGHDT and YNNKEL (reference sequence). Trimming removed 0 bases from V and 4 bases from J, with 7 bases in between. The CDR3: CASSQDPQYEQYF. CDR3 nucleotide sequence: TGTGCCAGCAGCCAAGATCCCCAATACGAGCAGTACTTC.

The chain has TRBV4-1 and TRBJ2-3; 8 positions match TRBD1. The CDR3 is 17 amino acids. Germline CDR1 reads MGHRA; CDR2 reads YSYEKL. J lost 0 bases, V lost 4 bases, and 9 bases had no gene match. As DNA, the CDR3 is TGCGCCAGCAGCCTACTACGGACAGGGTCTAGCACAGATACGCAGTATTTT. It is translated as CASSLLRTGSSTDTQYF.

The chain is built from TRBV25-1 and TRBJ1-1; D remains ambiguous. V dropped 0 bases and J dropped 3 bases, with 8 bases sitting between them. Germline lookup yields CDR1 MGHDK and CDR2 SYGVNS. CDR3 length: 14 residues. This CDR3 reads CASSEYPGYTEAFF. The CDR3, as DNA: TGTGCCAGCAGTGAATATCCTGGCTACACTGAAGCTTTCTTT.

In this sample, this clone turned up a few times. V and J are TRBV7-2 and TRBJ2-6; maybe TRBD1 (5 bases). The germline gives CDR1 SGHTA, CDR2 FQGNSA. The CDR3 has 16 amino acids. V shed 1 base and J shed 1 base, with 8 bases lying between them. CDR3 protein: CASSLGAGSGANVLTF. CDR3 coding DNA: TGTGCCAGCAGCTTAGGTGCAGGGTCTGGGGCCAACGTCCTGACTTTC.

This sequence joins TRBV7-2 and TRBJ1-2, with 8 nucleotides matching TRBD1. CDR3 size: 14 residues. With 5 bases clipped from V and 5 bases from J, the junction kept 7 bases outside the gene matches. Germline V gene sequence: CDR1 SGHTA, CDR2 FQGNSA. The CDR3 is CASSPRTGTYGYTF. The CDR3 DNA reads TGTGCCAGCAGCCCTCGGACAGGGACGTATGGCTACACCTTC. Full variable domain (missing parts from reference TRBV7-2 and TRBJ1-2): GAGVSQSPSNKVTEKGKDVELRCDPISGHTALYWYRQSLGQGLEFLIYFQGNSAPDKSGLPSDRFSAERTGGSVSTLTIQRTQQEDSAVYLCASSPRTGTYGYTFGSGTRLTVV.

The rearrangement links TRBV6-2 or TRBV6-3 to TRBJ1-5, with 7 bases aligning to TRBD1. V gave up 5 bases and J gave up 7 bases; unmatched junction bases: 2. The CDR3 is made up of 12 amino acids. CDR1 is MNHEY and CDR2 is SVGEGT in the germline V gene. CDR3 DNA sequence: TGTGCCAGCAGTCCCAGGGGGCAGCCCCAGCATTTT. Residues: CASSPRGQPQHF.

The V gene is TRBV27, the J gene TRBJ1-4, with 10 nucleotides matching TRBD1. Germline loops: CDR1 MNHEY, CDR2 SMNVEV (reference sequence). The CDR3 is made up of 15 amino acids. V was pared by 7 bases and J by 8 bases, with 10 bases of the junction left unmatched. The CDR3 DNA is TGTGCCAGCACTTCTACCGGGACAGGGGTCGAAAAACTGTTTTTT. It translates to CASTSTGTGVEKLFF.

The chain carries TRBV7-9 and TRBJ2-7; 9 bases are a match to TRBD1. The germline V gene has CDR1 SEHNR and CDR2 FQNEAQ (reference sequence). V shed 1 base, J shed 6 bases, and the junction held 7 bases outside the gene matches. The CDR3 runs to 15 residues. Here the CDR3 DNA reads TGTGCCAGCAGCTTAGGACAGGGGGGACCTCGCGAGCAGTACTTC. Protein: CASSLGQGGPREQYF.

This clone came up once. This rearrangement joins TRBV3-1 (or the pseudogene TRBV3-2) to TRBJ2-3; D unclear. The CDR3 extends over 16 amino acids. V lost 6 bases and J lost 2, with 18 bases in between. Germline assignment: CDR1 LGHDT and CDR2 YNNKEL (reference sequence). The CDR3 DNA reads as TGTGCCAGCAGTCAACGAGGAGCGTTCCCCACAGATACGCAGTATTTT. Translation gives CASSQRGAFPTDTQYF.

The genes are TRBV11-3 and TRBJ2-7; 9 bases map to TRBD2. CDR1 and CDR2 from the germline V gene are SGHNT and YENEEA. The V segment lost 6 bases and the J segment 3 bases; nucleotides outside the gene matches: 9. CDR3 length: 15 amino acids. The CDR3 reads CASSPPRLADYEQYF. DNA of the CDR3: TGTGCCAGCAGTCCTCCGAGACTAGCGGACTACGAGCAGTACTTC.

This clone was observed a single time. This sequence joins TRBV5-4 and TRBJ2-7, with D possibly matching TRBD1 (6 bases). Deletions cut 4 bases from V and 2 bases from J, with 10 bases between. Germline values: CDR1 SGHNT, CDR2 YYREEE (reference sequence). The CDR3 is 13 residues long. DNA for the CDR3: TGTGCCAGCAGCCGGGACACGACCTACGAGCAGTACTTC. Translation: CASSRDTTYEQYF.

J is TRBJ1-1 and V is TRBV10-3; the D gene is possibly TRBD1 (6 bases). Trimming stripped 6 bases from V and 0 bases from J, with 11 bases between. This CDR3 has 14 amino acids. Germline loops: CDR1 ENHRY, CDR2 SYGVKD. CDR3 nucleotides: TGTGCCATCAGCTTTGACAGGATGAACACTGAAGCTTTCTTT. Translating gives CAISFDRMNTEAFF.

This clone was detected many times. This chain uses TRBV5-1 with TRBJ2-3; 7 bases line up with TRBD2. The CDR3 runs to 16 residues. Germline lookup yields CDR1 SGHRS and CDR2 YFSETQ. J lost 0 bases, V lost 0 bases, and 4 bases had no gene match. The CDR3 sequence: CASSLGRGLSTDTQYF. The CDR3 DNA follows: TGCGCCAGCAGCTTGGGACGGGGACTAAGCACAGATACGCAGTATTTT.

The chain links TRBV7-9 to TRBJ2-6; TRBD1 matches 7 bases. This CDR3 comprises 16 residues. Germline CDR1 reads SEHNR; CDR2 reads FQNEAQ (reference sequence). The V segment lost 5 bases and the J segment 2 bases; nucleotides outside the gene matches: 6. The CDR3: CASSQMTGPGANVLTF. The CDR3 DNA reads as TGTGCCAGCAGCCAGATGACAGGGCCTGGGGCCAACGTCCTGACTTTC.

The V gene is TRBV7-8, the J gene TRBJ2-3; TRBD2 aligns across 11 bases. This CDR3 comprises 17 residues. V was clipped by 5 bases and J by 2 bases; unmatched bases: 9. Germline CDR1 SGHVS, CDR2 FQNEAQ. The CDR3 DNA reads as TGTGCCAGCAGCCCGAACCTAGCGGGGGGATACACAGATACGCAGTATTTT. This codes for CASSPNLAGGYTDTQYF.

V usage is TRBV10-2 and J usage is TRBJ2-1, with a weak D call TRBD2 (5 bases). The CDR3 sequence is 14 residues long. V was trimmed by 4 bases and J by 5 bases, leaving 12 bases between them. The germline gives CDR1 WSHSY, CDR2 SAAADI. CDR3 region: CASSVRETDNEQFF. DNA of the CDR3: TGCGCCAGCAGTGTTAGGGAGACCGACAATGAGCAGTTCTTC.

The genes are TRBV4-1 and TRBJ1-2, with 8 bases matching TRBD1. CDR3 length: 17 residues. Germline trimming cut 0 bases from V and 4 bases from J; bases unmatched to any gene: 10. CDR1 is MGHRA, CDR2 YSYEKL, per germline. This CDR3 is CASSQESSDRAGYGYTF. As DNA, the CDR3 is TGCGCCAGCAGCCAAGAGTCTTCGGACAGGGCTGGCTATGGCTACACCTTC.

V gene TRBV7-2 combines with J gene TRBJ2-7, with D possibly being TRBD2 (6 bases). Germline loops: CDR1 SGHTA, CDR2 FQGNSA. The CDR3 runs 12 residues. V dropped 3 bases and J dropped 10 bases, with 13 bases sitting between them. DNA for the CDR3: TGTGCCAGCAGCTTTGAAGCGGGCAGCCAGTACTTC. It is translated as CASSFEAGSQYF.